This TCR beta chain was found in a study of synovial regulatory T cells in juvenile arthritis. Comments on this clone: Its antigen remains unidentified.

CDR1 is GTSNPN, CDR2 SVGIG, per germline (reference sequence). This CDR3 spans 15 amino acids. Only the protein sequence is given. Generated by immunoSEQ multiplex PCR, the TCRdb table keeps only in-frame clones and is missing some. The specimen's table records about 9,900 clones. Study conclusions and caveats: Blood Treg cells that were inflammation-associated showed lower TCR diversity than other blood Treg cells.

HLA-DR+ Treg cells made up the iaTreg subset. The sequenced material came from Treg cells from blood. Subset indicated: HLA-DR+ inflammation-associated blood Treg cells. V and J are TRBV30 and TRBJ1-4; TCRdb's D gene call, TRBD1, goes unchecked for lack of DNA. This receptor was identified in a donor younger than 30 with juvenile idiopathic arthritis. The CDR3 region is CAWSRTGVTNEKLFF.